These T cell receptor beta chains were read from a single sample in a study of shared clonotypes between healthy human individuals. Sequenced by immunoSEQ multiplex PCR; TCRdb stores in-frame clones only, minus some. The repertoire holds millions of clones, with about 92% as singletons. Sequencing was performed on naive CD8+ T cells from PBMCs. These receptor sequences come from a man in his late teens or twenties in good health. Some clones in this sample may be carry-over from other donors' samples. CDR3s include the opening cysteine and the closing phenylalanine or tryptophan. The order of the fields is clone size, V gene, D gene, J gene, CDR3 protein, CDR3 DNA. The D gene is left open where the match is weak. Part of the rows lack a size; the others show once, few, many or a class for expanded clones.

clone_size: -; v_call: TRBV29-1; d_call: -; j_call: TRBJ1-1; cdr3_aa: CSAWYPNTEAFF; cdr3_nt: TGCAGCGCCTGGTACCCGAACACTGAAGCTTTCTTT
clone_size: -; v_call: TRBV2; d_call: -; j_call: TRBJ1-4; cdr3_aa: CASTPTEGLYEKLFF; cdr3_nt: TGTGCCAGCACACCTACTGAGGGGCTTTATGAAAAACTGTTTTTT
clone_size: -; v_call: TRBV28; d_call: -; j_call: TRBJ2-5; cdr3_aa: CASSIAPQETQYF; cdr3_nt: TGTGCCAGCAGCATAGCGCCCCAAGAGACCCAGTACTTC
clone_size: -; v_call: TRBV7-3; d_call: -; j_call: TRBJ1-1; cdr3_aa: CASRLVENTEAFF; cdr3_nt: TGTGCCAGCAGACTCGTAGAGAACACTGAAGCTTTCTTT
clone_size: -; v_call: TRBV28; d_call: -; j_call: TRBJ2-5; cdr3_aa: CASSLIQVAPYETQYF; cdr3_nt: TGTGCCAGCAGTTTAATCCAGGTAGCGCCCTATGAGACCCAGTACTTC
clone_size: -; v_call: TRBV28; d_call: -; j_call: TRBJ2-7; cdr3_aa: CASGSSEVNRENYF; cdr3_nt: TGTGCCAGTGGGTCTAGCGAGGTTAACAGAGAAAATTACTTC
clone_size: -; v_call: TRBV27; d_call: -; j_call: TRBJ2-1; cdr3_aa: CASSWGRGYNEQFF; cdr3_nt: TGTGCCAGCAGTTGGGGAAGAGGCTACAATGAGCAGTTCTTC
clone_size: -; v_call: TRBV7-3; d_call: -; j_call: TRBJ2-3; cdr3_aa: CASSPLGGFSTDTQYF; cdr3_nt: TGTGCCAGCAGCCCATTAGGGGGATTCAGCACAGATACGCAGTATTTT
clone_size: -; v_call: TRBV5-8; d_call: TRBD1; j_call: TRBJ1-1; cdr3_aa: CASSLEGQGLGTTEAFF; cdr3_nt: TGTGCCAGCAGCTTGGAGGGACAGGGCTTAGGGACCACTGAAGCTTTCTTT
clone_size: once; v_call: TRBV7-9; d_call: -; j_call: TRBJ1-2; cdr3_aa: CASSLGPGFTF; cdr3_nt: TGTGCCAGCAGCTTAGGTCCCGGGTTCACCTTC
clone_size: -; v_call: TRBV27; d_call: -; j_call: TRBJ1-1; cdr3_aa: CASSTWGTLNTEAFF; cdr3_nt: TGTGCCAGCAGTACATGGGGAACCCTGAACACTGAAGCTTTCTTT
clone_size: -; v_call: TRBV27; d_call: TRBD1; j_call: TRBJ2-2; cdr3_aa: CASSWVQGVATGELFF; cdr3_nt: TGTGCCAGCAGTTGGGTACAGGGGGTGGCCACCGGGGAGCTGTTTTTT
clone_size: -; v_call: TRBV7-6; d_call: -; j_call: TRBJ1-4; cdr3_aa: CASSFTRESRSTNEKLFF; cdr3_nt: TGTGCCAGCAGCTTTACGCGGGAAAGCAGGTCAACTAATGAAAAACTGTTTTTT
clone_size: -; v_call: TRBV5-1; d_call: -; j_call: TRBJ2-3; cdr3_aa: CASSLGTPDTQYF; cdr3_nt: TGCGCCAGCAGCCTAGGGACACCAGATACGCAGTATTTT
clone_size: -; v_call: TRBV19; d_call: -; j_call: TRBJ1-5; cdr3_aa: CASSMVADDSNQPQHF; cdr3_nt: TGTGCCAGTAGTATGGTGGCAGACGATAGCAATCAGCCCCAGCATTTT
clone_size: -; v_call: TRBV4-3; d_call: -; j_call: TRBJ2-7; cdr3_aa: CASSQAVRSYEQYF; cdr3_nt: TGCGCCAGCAGCCAAGCGGTCAGAAGCTACGAGCAGTACTTC
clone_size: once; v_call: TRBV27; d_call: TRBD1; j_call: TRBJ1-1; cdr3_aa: CASSFSSGDRATEAFF; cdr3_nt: TGTGCCAGCAGTTTCTCATCAGGCGACAGGGCCACTGAAGCTTTCTTT
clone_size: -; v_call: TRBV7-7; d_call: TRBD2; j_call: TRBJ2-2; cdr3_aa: CASSLVFSGRNTGELFF; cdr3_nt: TGTGCCAGCAGCTTAGTGTTTAGCGGGAGAAACACCGGGGAGCTGTTTTTT